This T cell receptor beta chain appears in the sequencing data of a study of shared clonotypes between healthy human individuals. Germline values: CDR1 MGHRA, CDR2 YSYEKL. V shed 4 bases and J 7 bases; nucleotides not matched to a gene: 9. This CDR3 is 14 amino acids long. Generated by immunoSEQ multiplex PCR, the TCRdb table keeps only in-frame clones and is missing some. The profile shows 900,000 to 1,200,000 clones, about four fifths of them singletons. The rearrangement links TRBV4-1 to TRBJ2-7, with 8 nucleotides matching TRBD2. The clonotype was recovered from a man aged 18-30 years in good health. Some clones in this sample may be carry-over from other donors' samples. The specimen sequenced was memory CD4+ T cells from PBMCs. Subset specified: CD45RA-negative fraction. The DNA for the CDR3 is TGCGCCAGCAGCCTGGGACTAGGCGTAGGTGAGCAGTACTTC. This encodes CASSLGLGVGEQYF.